Here is one T cell receptor (beta chain) with its context. Its antigen is not known. Using immunoSEQ multiplex PCR, the repertoire was profiled, and TCRdb retains in-frame clones only, with some absent. This sample yields 5,000 or so clones, of which about 63% are seen a single time; less than 45% belongs to the top ten. This record comes from a study of CD8 T cell repertoires and HIV-1 epitope variants. Study-level background: T cells were stimulated with Twenty-five Gag and Nef peptides separately. IL-2, IL-7 and IL-15 were added on days 3 and 7 of approximately 9-day cultures. The baseline condition was 1M T cells left uncultured. Study observations and caveats: About 5 clonotypes recognized Nef KF9, one HW9, none TAALDMSHF.

This CDR3 comprises 15 residues. Germline assignment: CDR1 MDHEN and CDR2 SYDVKM. The junction had 7 bases not matched to a gene; V was cut back by 3 bases and J by 5 bases. This receptor was taken from a male donor with HIV. The sample was cultured CD8+ T cells derived from PBMCs. The gene calls are TRBV28 and TRBJ2-5; 9 bases agree with TRBD2. Here the CDR3 DNA reads TGTGCCAGCAGTTTGAGCGGGGGGAAGGGGGAGACCCAGTACTTC. It yields the protein CASSLSGGKGETQYF.